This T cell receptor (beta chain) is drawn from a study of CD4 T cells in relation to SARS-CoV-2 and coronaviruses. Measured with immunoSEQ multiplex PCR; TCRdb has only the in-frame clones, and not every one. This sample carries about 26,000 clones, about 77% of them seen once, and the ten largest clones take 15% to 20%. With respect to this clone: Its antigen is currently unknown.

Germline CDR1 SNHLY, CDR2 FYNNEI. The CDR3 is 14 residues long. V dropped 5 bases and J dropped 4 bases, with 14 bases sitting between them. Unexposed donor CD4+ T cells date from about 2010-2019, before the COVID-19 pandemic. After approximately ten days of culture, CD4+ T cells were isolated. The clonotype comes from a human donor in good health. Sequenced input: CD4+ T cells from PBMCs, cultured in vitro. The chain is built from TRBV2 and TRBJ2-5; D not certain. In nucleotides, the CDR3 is TGTGCCAGCAGTATGAACAAAAGAGGAGAGACCCAGTACTTC. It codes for CASSMNKRGETQYF.